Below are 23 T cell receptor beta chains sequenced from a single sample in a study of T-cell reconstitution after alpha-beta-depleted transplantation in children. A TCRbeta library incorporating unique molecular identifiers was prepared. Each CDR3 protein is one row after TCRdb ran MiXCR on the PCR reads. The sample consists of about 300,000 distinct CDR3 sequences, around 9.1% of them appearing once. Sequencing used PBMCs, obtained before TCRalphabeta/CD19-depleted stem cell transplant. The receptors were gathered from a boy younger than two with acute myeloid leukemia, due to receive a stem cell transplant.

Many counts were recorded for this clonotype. The CDR3 DNA reads TGTGCCAGCAGCCCCCAACTAGCGGGGACGTACGAGCAGTACTTC. It specifies CASSPQLAGTYEQYF. This chain uses TRBV5-6 with TRBJ2-7; the match to TRBD2 covers 10 bases. Germline-derived CDR1 and CDR2 are SGHDT and YYEEEE. This CDR3 has 15 residues. V lost 4 bases to trimming and J lost 4 bases; unmatched junction nucleotides: 8.

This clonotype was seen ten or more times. The CDR3 region is CASRPRTNEKLFF. The CDR3 nucleotides are TGTGCCAGCAGACCCCGGACAAACGAAAAACTGTTTTTT. The V call is TRBV12-3 or TRBV12-4, the J call TRBJ1-4; D might be TRBD1 (5 bases). The germline V and J ends were trimmed by 6 bases and 8 bases, with 13 bases remaining between them. The CDR3 totals 13 residues.

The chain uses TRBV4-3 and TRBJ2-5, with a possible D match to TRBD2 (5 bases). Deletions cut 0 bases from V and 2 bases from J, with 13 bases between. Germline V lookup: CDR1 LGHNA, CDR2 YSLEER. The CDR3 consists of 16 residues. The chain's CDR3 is CASSQDWVGVQETQYF. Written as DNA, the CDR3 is TGCGCCAGCAGCCAAGATTGGGTCGGGGTACAAGAGACCCAGTACTTC.

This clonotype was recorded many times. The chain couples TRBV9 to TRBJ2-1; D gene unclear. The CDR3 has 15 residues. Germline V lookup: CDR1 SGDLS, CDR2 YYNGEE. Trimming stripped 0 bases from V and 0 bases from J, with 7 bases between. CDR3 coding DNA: TGTGCCAGCAGCGTAGGTTCACGCTCCTACAATGAGCAGTTCTTC. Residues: CASSVGSRSYNEQFF.

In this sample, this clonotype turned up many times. DNA for the CDR3: TGTGCCAGCAGCTTAAGCGGGATTGTCTCCTACGAGCAGTACTTC. It is translated as CASSLSGIVSYEQYF. V and J are TRBV7-2 and TRBJ2-7, with 7 bases lining up with TRBD2. CDR3 size: 15 residues. Germline-derived CDR1 and CDR2 are SGHTA and FQGNSA. The V gene end was trimmed by 2 bases and the J gene end by 0 bases; junction bases not matched to a gene: 4.

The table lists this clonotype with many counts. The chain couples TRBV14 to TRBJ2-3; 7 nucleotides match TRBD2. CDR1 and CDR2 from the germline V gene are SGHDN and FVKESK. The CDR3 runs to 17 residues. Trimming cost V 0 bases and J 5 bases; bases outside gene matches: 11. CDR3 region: CASSQDFWLAEVDTQYF. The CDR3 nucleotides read TGTGCCAGCAGCCAAGATTTTTGGCTAGCGGAGGTAGATACGCAGTATTTT.

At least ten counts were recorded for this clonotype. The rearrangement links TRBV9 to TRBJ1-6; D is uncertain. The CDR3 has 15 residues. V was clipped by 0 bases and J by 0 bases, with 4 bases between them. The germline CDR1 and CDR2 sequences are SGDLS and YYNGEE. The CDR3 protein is CASSVGHSYNSPLHF. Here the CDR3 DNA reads TGTGCCAGCAGCGTAGGACACTCCTATAATTCACCCCTCCACTTT.

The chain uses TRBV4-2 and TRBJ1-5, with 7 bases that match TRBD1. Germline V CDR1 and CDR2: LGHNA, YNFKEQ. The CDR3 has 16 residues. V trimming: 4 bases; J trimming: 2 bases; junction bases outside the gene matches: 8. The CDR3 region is CASSPGGQGGNQPQHF. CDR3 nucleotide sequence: TGTGCCAGCAGCCCTGGGGGCCAGGGGGGCAATCAGCCCCAGCATTTT.

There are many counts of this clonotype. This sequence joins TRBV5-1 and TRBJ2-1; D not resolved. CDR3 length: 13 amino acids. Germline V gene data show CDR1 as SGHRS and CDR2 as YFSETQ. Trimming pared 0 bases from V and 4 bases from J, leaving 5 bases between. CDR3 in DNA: TGCGCCAGCAGCTTGGCTCCGTACAATGAGCAGTTCTTC. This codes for CASSLAPYNEQFF.

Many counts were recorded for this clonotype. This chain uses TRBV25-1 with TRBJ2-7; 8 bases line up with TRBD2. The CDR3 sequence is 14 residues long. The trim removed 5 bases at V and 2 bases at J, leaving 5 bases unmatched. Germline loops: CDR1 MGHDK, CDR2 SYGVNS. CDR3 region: CASSSTSGAYEQYF. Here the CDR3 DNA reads TGTGCCAGCAGTTCAACTAGCGGCGCCTACGAGCAGTACTTC.

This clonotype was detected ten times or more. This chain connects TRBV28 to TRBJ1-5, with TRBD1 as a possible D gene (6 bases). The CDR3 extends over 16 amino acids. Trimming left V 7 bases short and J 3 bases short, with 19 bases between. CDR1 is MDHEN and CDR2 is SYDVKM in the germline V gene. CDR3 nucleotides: TGTGCCAGCACCATTCGGGGCAGGGGCCACAATCAGCCCCAGCATTTT. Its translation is CASTIRGRGHNQPQHF.

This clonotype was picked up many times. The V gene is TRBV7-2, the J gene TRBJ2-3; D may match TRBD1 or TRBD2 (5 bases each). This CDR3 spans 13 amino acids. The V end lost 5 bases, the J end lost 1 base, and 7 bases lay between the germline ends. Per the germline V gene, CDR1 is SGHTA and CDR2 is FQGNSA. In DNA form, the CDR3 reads TGTGCCAGCAGCAGGGACCGCACAGATACGCAGTATTTT. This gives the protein CASSRDRTDTQYF. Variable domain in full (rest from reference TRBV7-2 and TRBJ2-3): GAGVSQSPSNKVTEKGKDVELRCDPISGHTALYWYRQSLGQGLEFLIYFQGNSAPDKSGLPSDRFSAERTGGSVSTLTIQRTQQEDSAVYLCASSRDRTDTQYFGPGTRLTVL.

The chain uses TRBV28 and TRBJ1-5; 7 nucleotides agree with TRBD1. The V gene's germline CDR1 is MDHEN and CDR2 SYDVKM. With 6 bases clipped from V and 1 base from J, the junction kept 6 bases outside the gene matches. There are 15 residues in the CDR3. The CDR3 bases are TGTGCCAGCAGCCTCAGGGGGGCAAGCAATCAGCCCCAGCATTTT. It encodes CASSLRGASNQPQHF.

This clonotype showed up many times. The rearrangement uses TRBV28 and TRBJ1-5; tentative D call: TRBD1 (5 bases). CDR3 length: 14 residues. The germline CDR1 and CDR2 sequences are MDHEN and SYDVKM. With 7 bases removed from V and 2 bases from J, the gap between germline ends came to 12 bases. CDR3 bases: TGTGCCAGCACCCAGGGAGGTGGCAATCAGCCCCAGCATTTT. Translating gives CASTQGGGNQPQHF. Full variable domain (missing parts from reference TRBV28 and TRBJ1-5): DVKVTQSSRYLVKRTGEKVFLECVQDMDHENMFWYRQDPGLGLRLIYFSYDVKMKEKGDIPEGYSVSREKKERFSLILESASTNQTSMYLCASTQGGGNQPQHFGDGTRLSIL.

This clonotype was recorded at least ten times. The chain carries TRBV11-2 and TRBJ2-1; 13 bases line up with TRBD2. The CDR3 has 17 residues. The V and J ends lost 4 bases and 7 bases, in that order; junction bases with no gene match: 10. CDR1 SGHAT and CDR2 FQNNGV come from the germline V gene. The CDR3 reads CASSSARTSGSPNEQFF. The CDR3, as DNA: TGTGCCAGCAGCTCGGCCCGGACTAGCGGGAGTCCGAATGAGCAGTTCTTC.

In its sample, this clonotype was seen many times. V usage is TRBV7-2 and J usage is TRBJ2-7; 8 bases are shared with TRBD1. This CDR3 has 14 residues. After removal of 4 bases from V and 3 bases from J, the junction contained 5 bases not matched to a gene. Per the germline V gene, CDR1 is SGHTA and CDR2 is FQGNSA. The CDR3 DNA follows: TGTGCCAGCAGCTCGTGGACAGGGAACTACGAGCAGTACTTC. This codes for CASSSWTGNYEQYF.

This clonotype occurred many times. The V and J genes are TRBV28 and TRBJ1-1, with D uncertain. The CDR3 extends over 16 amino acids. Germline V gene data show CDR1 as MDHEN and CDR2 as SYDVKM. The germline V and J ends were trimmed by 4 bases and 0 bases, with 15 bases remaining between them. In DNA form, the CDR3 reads TGTGCCAGCAGTTCAGATAGCGGTTCCCTGAACACTGAAGCTTTCTTT. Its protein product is CASSSDSGSLNTEAFF.

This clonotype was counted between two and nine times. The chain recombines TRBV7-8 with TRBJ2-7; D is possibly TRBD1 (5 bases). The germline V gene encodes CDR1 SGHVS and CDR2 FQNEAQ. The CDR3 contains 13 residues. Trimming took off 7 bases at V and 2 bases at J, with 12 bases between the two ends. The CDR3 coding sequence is TGTGCCAGCACCTTGGACAACACCTACGAGCAGTACTTC. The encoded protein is CASTLDNTYEQYF.

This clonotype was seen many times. CDR3 nucleotides: TGTGCCAGCAGATTACGGACAGCAGCCAAAAACATTCAGTACTTC. It translates to CASRLRTAAKNIQYF. V usage is TRBV6-5 and J usage is TRBJ2-4; D possibly corresponds to TRBD1 (6 bases). The CDR3 extends over 15 amino acids. The germline V gene has CDR1 MNHEY and CDR2 SVGAGI. Trimming left V 6 bases short and J 0 bases short, with 12 bases between.

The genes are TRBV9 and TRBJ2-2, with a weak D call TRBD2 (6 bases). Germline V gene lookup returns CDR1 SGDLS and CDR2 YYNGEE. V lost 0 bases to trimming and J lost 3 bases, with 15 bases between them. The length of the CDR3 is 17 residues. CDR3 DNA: TGTGCCAGCAGCGTAGGAGGAGGGAACCTCTACACCGGGGAGCTGTTTTTT. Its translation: CASSVGGGNLYTGELFF.

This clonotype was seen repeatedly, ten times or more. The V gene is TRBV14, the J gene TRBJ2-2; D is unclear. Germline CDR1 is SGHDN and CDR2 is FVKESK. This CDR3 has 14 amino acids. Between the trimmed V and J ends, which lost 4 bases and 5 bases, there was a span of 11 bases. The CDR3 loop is CASSPTLGTGELFF. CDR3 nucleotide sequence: TGTGCCAGCAGCCCGACACTGGGGACCGGGGAGCTGTTTTTT.

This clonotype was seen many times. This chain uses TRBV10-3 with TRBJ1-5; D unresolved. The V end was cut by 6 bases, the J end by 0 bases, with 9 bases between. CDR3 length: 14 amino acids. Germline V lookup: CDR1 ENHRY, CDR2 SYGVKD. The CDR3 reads CAIRAGGSNQPQHF. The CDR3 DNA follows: TGTGCCATCAGAGCGGGAGGTAGCAATCAGCCCCAGCATTTT.

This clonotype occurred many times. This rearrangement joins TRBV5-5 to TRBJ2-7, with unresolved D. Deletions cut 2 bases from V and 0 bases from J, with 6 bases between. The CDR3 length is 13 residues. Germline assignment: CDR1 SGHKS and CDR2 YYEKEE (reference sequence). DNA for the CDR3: TGTGCCAGCAGCTTTGGGCACTCCTACGAGCAGTACTTC. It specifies CASSFGHSYEQYF.